These 31 T cell receptor beta chains originate from one sample sequenced in a study of tissue T cells after allogeneic stem cell transplantation. Clones were sequenced by immunoSEQ multiplex PCR, and TCRdb holds only the in-frame ones, with some missing. The sample carries about 6,800 clones, over 30% recorded once. Time point described: mouse harvest day 14 after allogeneic transplant. Each mouse received 10^7 T-cell-depleted marrow cells plus 10^6 splenic CD5+ T cells by tail vein. The sample comprised skin. Receptors were obtained from a female BALB/c mouse given C57BL/6 T cells with graft-versus-host disease after an allogeneic hematopoietic cell transplant.

As regards this clone: Germline and genes here are mouse. Read sequence stops 1 residue before the CDR3 end, and the germline J gene provides the missing end. V and J are TRBV26 and TRBJ2-3; D gene ambiguous. The CDR3 covers 15 residues. Trimming cost V 0 bases and J 0 bases, with 7 bases left between them. The germline V gene encodes CDR1 KGHPV and CDR2 FQNQEV (reference sequence). Partial CDR3 DNA: TGTGCCAGCAGTCTGTCTCAGTCTAGTGCAGAAACGCTGTAT. This codes for CASSLSQSSAETLY. The entire CDR3 reads CASSLSQSSAETLYF.

On this clone: The gene names here belong to mouse. The part of the CDR3 DNA that was read is TGTGCCAGCAGTCTGGCAGGCTATGCTGAGCAGTTC. This encodes CASSLAGYAEQF. Given in full, the CDR3 is CASSLAGYAEQFF. The V gene is TRBV26, the J gene TRBJ2-1, with unresolved D. The read ends 1 residue shy of where the CDR3 ends; the end is completed using the germline J gene. The CDR3 covers 13 residues. V was trimmed by 2 bases and J by 3 bases, leaving 5 bases between them. From germline, CDR1 is KGHPV and CDR2 FQNQEV (reference sequence).

In its sample, this clone is large. Gene labels here are mouse ones. The missing CDR3 end, 1 residue past where the read stops, is filled in from the germline J gene. This chain connects TRBV19 to TRBJ1-2; TRBD1 aligns across 10 bases. The trim removed 6 bases at V and 4 bases at J, leaving 6 bases unmatched. The germline CDR1 and CDR2 sequences are FNHDT and SITEND (reference sequence). The CDR3 contains 14 residues. The CDR3 bases that were read are TGTGCCAGCATCCCGACAGGGGGCGGCTCCGACTACACC. Protein sequence: CASIPTGGGSDYT. The entire CDR3 protein is CASIPTGGGSDYTF. The complete variable domain, with remaining parts taken from reference TRBV19 and TRBJ1-2, reads GGIITQTPKFLIGQEGQKLTLKCQQNFNHDTMYWYRQDSGKGLRLIYYSITENDLQKGDLSEGYDASREKKSSFSLTVTSAQKNEMAVFLCASIPTGGGSDYTFGSGTRLLVI.

This clone occurred a few times. Mouse gene names and germline throughout. The read finishes 1 residue shy of the CDR3 end, and the germline J gene is used to complete it. The genes are TRBV13-1 and TRBJ2-1; D possibly corresponds to TRBD2 (5 bases). Germline lookup yields CDR1 NSHNY and CDR2 SYGAGN. The CDR3 runs to 13 residues. Trimming pared 3 bases from V and 4 bases from J, leaving 8 bases between. The CDR3 here is CASSGTPYAEQFF. The part of the CDR3 DNA that was read is TGTGCCAGCAGTGGGACTCCTTATGCTGAGCAGTTC.

This clone was found a few times. Germline and genes here are mouse. The read stops 1 residue short of the end of the CDR3; the missing end is completed from the germline J gene. V usage is TRBV29 and J usage is TRBJ2-5, with 10 bases matching TRBD1. The V gene's germline CDR1 is MSHET and CDR2 SYDVDS. J lost 6 bases, V lost 0 bases, and 0 bases had no gene match. This CDR3 region has 14 residues. Partial CDR3 DNA: TGTGCTAGCAGTTTATCGGGACAGGGGGACACCCAGTAC. Protein product: CASSLSGQGDTQY. In full, the CDR3 reads CASSLSGQGDTQYF.

On this clone itself: Gene names refer to mouse genes. With the read ending 1 residue before the CDR3 end, the germline J gene is used to fill in that end. This chain links TRBV26 with TRBJ2-2; TRBD1 matches at 10 bases. Germline values: CDR1 KGHPV, CDR2 FQNQEV (reference sequence). The V gene end was trimmed by 4 bases and the J gene end by 1 base; junction bases not matched to a gene: 0. The CDR3 consists of 15 residues. The CDR3 is CASSRDRGNTGQLYF. The sequenced part of the CDR3 DNA is TGTGCCAGCAGTCGGGACAGGGGAAACACCGGGCAGCTCTAC.

A few counts support this clone. Genes here carry mouse names. The CDR3 extends 1 residue past the end of the read, so its final part is completed from the germline J gene. V usage is TRBV26 and J usage is TRBJ2-2; 7 bases are a match to TRBD2. The CDR3 is 15 amino acids. The J segment lost 0 bases and the V segment lost 4 bases, leaving 2 bases of the junction unmatched. CDR1 is KGHPV and CDR2 is FQNQEV in the germline V gene (reference sequence). CDR3 sequence reads: CASSPGLANTGQLYF. The covered CDR3 bases are TGTGCCAGCAGTCCCGGACTGGCAAACACCGGGCAGCTCTAC.

This clone was counted between two and nine times. Each gene name is a mouse one. The read falls 1 residue short of the CDR3 end, and the missing part is taken from the germline J gene. The chain links TRBV26 to TRBJ2-5; D gene ambiguous. The CDR3 contains 13 residues. V lost 6 bases and J 0 bases, leaving 7 bases between the germline ends. Germline CDR1 and CDR2: KGHPV and FQNQEV (reference sequence). The CDR3 sequence: CASSPGNQDTQYF. CDR3 DNA, as far as it was read: TGTGCCAGCAGCCCGGGAAACCAAGACACCCAGTAC.

To note about this clone: Gene names follow the mouse nomenclature. The sequenced fragment ends 1 residue before the CDR3 boundary, so the rest is inferred from the germline J gene. The chain carries TRBV16 and TRBJ1-2, with no clear D. Deletions cut 1 base from V and 0 bases from J, with 3 bases between. From germline, CDR1 is SGHSA and CDR2 FRNQAP. The CDR3 extends over 13 amino acids. The CDR3 bases that were read are TGTGCAAGCAGCTTAGCGACAAACTCCGACTACACC. Its protein is CASSLATNSDYT. The whole CDR3 sequence reads CASSLATNSDYTF.

This clone is deemed medium-sized. Mouse names are used for the genes. The read finishes 1 residue shy of the CDR3 end, and the germline J gene is used to complete it. The V and J genes are TRBV1 and TRBJ1-4, with a possible D match to TRBD1 (5 bases). Germline lookup yields CDR1 NSQYPW and CDR2 LRSPGD (reference sequence). CDR3 length: 14 amino acids. Trimming left V 7 bases short and J 0 bases short, with 9 bases between. The DNA read from the CDR3 is TGCACCTGCACCGCGACAGTTTCCAACGAAAGATTATTT. Translation: CTCTATVSNERLF. The entire CDR3 protein reads CTCTATVSNERLFF.

Regarding this clone: The listed genes are named as in mouse. The read terminates 1 residue before the CDR3 end, so the remaining end is supplied by the germline J gene. J is TRBJ2-5 and V is TRBV23; TRBD2 is the table's D call and was not checked against the DNA. CDR1 is KGHTA, CDR2 FQNQQP, per germline. CDR3 length: 15 residues. The CDR3 sequence: CSSRRLGGQGDTQYF. CDR3 bases read: TGCTCCAGCAGAAGACTGGGGGGGCAGGGGGACACCCAGTAC. The variable domain in full, with the rest retrieved from reference TRBV23 and TRBJ2-5, is DAAVTQKPRYLIKMKGQEAEMKCIPEKGHTAVFWYQQKQSKELKFLIYFQNQQPLDQIDMVKERFSAVCPSSSLCSLGIRTCEAEDSALYLCSSRRLGGQGDTQYFGPGTRLLVL.

A word on this clone: Gene names and germline match the mouse. The DNA ends 1 residue before the CDR3 does, and the rest of the CDR3 is filled in from the germline J gene. V is TRBV26 and J is TRBJ2-7; the D gene could be TRBD1 or TRBD2 (6 bases each). CDR1 is KGHPV, CDR2 FQNQEV, per germline (reference sequence). There are 13 residues in the CDR3. The V gene lost 0 bases and the J gene lost 7 bases, with 10 bases spanning the gap. Partial CDR3 DNA: TGTGCCAGCAGTCTGTCGGGGGCGGGGGAACAGTAC. Translated: CASSLSGAGEQY. The full CDR3 reads CASSLSGAGEQYF.

In regard to this clone: Gene names are mouse gene names. The read ends 1 residue shy of where the CDR3 ends; the end is completed using the germline J gene. The chain employs TRBV3 and TRBJ2-5, with 11 bases matching TRBD1. V shed 4 bases, J shed 6 bases, and the junction held 6 bases outside the gene matches. Germline assignment: CDR1 SNHLY and CDR2 FYNGKV (reference sequence). The CDR3 length is 15 residues. CDR3 DNA (partial): TGTGCCAGCAGCTCGGACAGGGGGCGGAGGGACACCCAGTAC. Its translation: CASSSDRGRRDTQY. The full CDR3 protein reads CASSSDRGRRDTQYF.

There are a few counts of this clone. Gene names are mouse gene names. The read is 1 residue too short to cover the CDR3 end, so that end is filled in from the germline J gene. The rearrangement links TRBV26 to TRBJ1-1; D is unresolved. With 1 base removed from V and 0 bases from J, the gap between germline ends came to 6 bases. Germline V lookup: CDR1 KGHPV, CDR2 FQNQEV (reference sequence). This CDR3 has 14 amino acids. CDR3 sequence reads: CASSLLQTNTEVFF. The sequenced part of the CDR3 DNA is TGTGCCAGCAGTCTGTTACAGACAAACACAGAAGTCTTC.

To note about this clone: Gene labels here are mouse ones. The read comes to an end 1 residue before the CDR3 does, leaving the germline J gene to fill in the end. This rearrangement joins TRBV13-1 to TRBJ2-4; D gene unclear. The V end was cut by 0 bases, the J end by 0 bases, with 5 bases between. Looked up from germline, CDR1 is NSHNY and CDR2 is SYGAGN. The CDR3 totals 14 residues. CDR3 DNA, as far as it was read: TGTGCCAGCAGTGATGCCCAGAGTCAAAACACCTTGTAC. It translates to CASSDAQSQNTLY. The complete CDR3 reads CASSDAQSQNTLYF.

A note on this clone: Mouse names are used for the genes. Coverage ceases 1 residue before the CDR3 finishes, and the germline J gene fills in the end. The chain joins TRBV3 to TRBJ2-2; 8 positions match TRBD2. The germline V gene encodes CDR1 SNHLY and CDR2 FYNGKV (reference sequence). The ends lost 1 base at V and 2 bases at J; junction bases unmatched: 0. There are 15 residues in the CDR3. The CDR3 bases that were read are TGTGCCAGCAGCTTAGTGGGGGGGAACACCGGGCAGCTCTAC. Its protein product is CASSLVGGNTGQLY. The complete CDR3 reads CASSLVGGNTGQLYF.

A word on this clone: The gene names given are mouse names. The read is 1 residue too short to cover the CDR3 end, so that end is filled in from the germline J gene. This chain joins TRBV23 and TRBJ2-4; TRBD2, the table's D call, was not compared with the DNA. The germline CDR1 and CDR2 sequences are KGHTA and FQNQQP. The CDR3 is made up of 14 amino acids. The CDR3 spells CSSSQGGGQNTLYF. CDR3 DNA, as far as it was read: TGCTCCAGCAGTCAAGGGGGGGGTCAAAACACCTTGTAC.

As regards this clone: Gene names and germline match the mouse. The read gets to within 1 residue of the CDR3 end, and the germline J gene fills in the rest. The gene calls are TRBV26 and TRBJ2-4, with D maybe TRBD1 (6 bases). The CDR3 consists of 13 residues. Germline values: CDR1 KGHPV, CDR2 FQNQEV (reference sequence). Trimming removed 2 bases at V and 6 bases at J, with 9 bases between. The CDR3 DNA, read in part, is TGTGCCAGCAGTCTGCCAGGGGAGAACACCTTGTAC. It encodes CASSLPGENTLY. The full CDR3 sequence reads CASSLPGENTLYF.

On this clone itself: Mouse names are used for the genes. The sequenced fragment ends 1 residue before the CDR3 boundary, so the rest is inferred from the germline J gene. This chain links TRBV13-2 with TRBJ2-4; 7 bases are a match to TRBD2. Germline values: CDR1 NNHNN, CDR2 SYGAGS (reference sequence). J lost 0 bases, V lost 3 bases, and 4 bases had no gene match. The CDR3 is made up of 15 amino acids. CDR3 in amino acids: CASGGWGSSQNTLYF. The CDR3 DNA, read in part, is TGTGCCAGCGGTGGCTGGGGGTCTAGTCAAAACACCTTGTAC.

Concerning this clone: These gene names are mouse names. The read falls 1 residue short of the CDR3 end, and the missing part is taken from the germline J gene. The genes are TRBV15 and TRBJ2-4; TRBD2 aligns across 9 bases. The CDR3 runs 16 residues. V was clipped by 6 bases and J by 0 bases; unmatched bases: 7. Germline V gene lookup returns CDR1 SGHND and CDR2 FRSKSL. The DNA read from the CDR3 is TGTGCCAGCAGCCTCGGACTGGGGACTAGTCAAAACACCTTGTAC. Amino acids: CASSLGLGTSQNTLY. The entire CDR3 protein reads CASSLGLGTSQNTLYF.

Details on this clone: Gene names refer to mouse genes. The CDR3 goes on 1 residue after the read ends, and that part is filled in from the germline J gene. The sample holds other DNA sequences that translate to the same CDR3. V and J are TRBV26 and TRBJ2-5, with D perhaps TRBD2 (6 bases). Germline V gene lookup returns CDR1 KGHPV and CDR2 FQNQEV (reference sequence). Trimming left V 3 bases short and J 5 bases short, with 6 bases between. The CDR3 length is 12 residues. The covered CDR3 bases are TGTGCCAGCAGTCTTGGGGGAGACACCCAGTAC. Protein sequence: CASSLGGDTQY. The CDR3 reads in full as CASSLGGDTQYF.

Of note for this clone: The gene symbols are mouse symbols. The read comes to an end 1 residue before the CDR3 does, leaving the germline J gene to fill in the end. This chain uses TRBV3 with TRBJ2-2; D unclear. The CDR3 length is 13 residues. Germline loops: CDR1 SNHLY, CDR2 FYNGKV (reference sequence). Trimming cost V 3 bases and J 3 bases, with 5 bases left between them. CDR3 bases read: TGTGCCAGCAGCTTCTCCGACACCGGGCAGCTCTAC. Protein product: CASSFSDTGQLY. The entire CDR3 reads CASSFSDTGQLYF.

This clone was seen more than once but under ten times. Mouse germline and gene names are used. The read finishes 1 residue shy of the CDR3 end, and the germline J gene is used to complete it. The rearrangement uses TRBV3 and TRBJ2-5, with D perhaps matching TRBD1 or TRBD2 (5 bases each). The CDR3 is 13 amino acids. The V end lost 1 base, the J end lost 6 bases, and 8 bases lay between the germline ends. Germline CDR1 is SNHLY and CDR2 is FYNGKV (reference sequence). The CDR3 loop is CASSLGGRDTQYF. The sequenced CDR3 bases are TGTGCCAGCAGCTTAGGGGGGAGGGACACCCAGTAC.

This clone was seen more than once but under ten times. Gene names refer to mouse genes. The read ends 1 residue before the CDR3 terminus; that terminus is restored from the germline J gene. The chain couples TRBV23 to TRBJ1-1. Germline CDR1 KGHTA, CDR2 FQNQQP. CDR3 size: 13 residues. The CDR3 protein is CSSSPGANTEVFF. The part of the CDR3 DNA that was read is TGCTCCAGCAGCCCCGGTGCAAACACAGAAGTCTTC.

This clone was observed a few times. Gene names and germline match the mouse. The read is 1 residue too short to cover the CDR3 end, so that end is filled in from the germline J gene. Within the sample, other DNA sequences also encode this same CDR3. The V gene is TRBV3, the J gene TRBJ1-3, with unresolved D. The CDR3 length is 14 residues. The germline V and J ends were trimmed by 2 bases and 0 bases, with 5 bases remaining between them. Germline CDR1 is SNHLY and CDR2 is FYNGKV (reference sequence). Partial CDR3 DNA: TGTGCCAGCAGCTTACGGAATTCTGGAAATACGCTCTAT. This encodes CASSLRNSGNTLY. The whole CDR3 protein is CASSLRNSGNTLYF.

This clone is deemed medium-sized. The genes and germline here are from mouse. The CDR3 end lies 1 residue beyond the end of the read and is filled in from the germline J gene. This chain uses TRBV23 with TRBJ2-4. This CDR3 is 12 amino acids long. Germline loops: CDR1 KGHTA, CDR2 FQNQQP. The DNA read from the CDR3 is TGCTCCAGCAGTCCTCAAACAAACACCTTGTAC. It codes for CSSSPQTNTLY. From start to end, the CDR3 is CSSSPQTNTLYF.

Note on this clone: The gene names here belong to mouse. The read ends 1 residue before the CDR3 terminus; that terminus is restored from the germline J gene. The chain is built from TRBV3 and TRBJ2-3; the D gene is possibly TRBD2 (6 bases). The CDR3 runs 15 residues. Germline V gene lookup returns CDR1 SNHLY and CDR2 FYNGKV (reference sequence). V dropped 1 base and J dropped 0 bases, with 8 bases sitting between them. CDR3 region: CASSLEGTSAETLYF. CDR3 DNA (partial): TGTGCCAGCAGCTTAGAGGGGACTAGTGCAGAAACGCTGTAT. Drawing the rest from reference TRBV3 and TRBJ2-3, the complete variable domain is GPKVLQIPSHQIIDMGQMVTLNCDPVSNHLYFYWYKQILGQQMEFLVNFYNGKVMEKSKLFKDQFSVERPDGSYFTLKIQPTALEDSAVYFCASSLEGTSAETLYFGSGTRLTVL.

As for this clone: All gene names here are mouse names. The sequence runs out 1 residue before the end of the CDR3; the remainder is reconstructed from the germline J gene. The chain combines TRBV26 with TRBJ1-1; possibly TRBD1 for D (5 bases). The ends were cut back, 0 bases at V and 3 bases at J, with 8 bases in the middle. The CDR3 is made up of 14 amino acids. CDR1 KGHPV and CDR2 FQNQEV come from the germline V gene (reference sequence). CDR3 bases read: TGTGCCAGCAGTCTGTCCGGACAATACACAGAAGTCTTC. It specifies CASSLSGQYTEVF. The full CDR3 is CASSLSGQYTEVFF.

As concerns this clone: Mouse gene names apply. The CDR3 extends 1 residue past the end of the read, so its final part is completed from the germline J gene. The chain combines TRBV3 with TRBJ1-1; D is undetermined. The germline gives CDR1 SNHLY, CDR2 FYNGKV (reference sequence). The CDR3 loop spans 14 amino acids. Trimming stripped 4 bases from V and 1 base from J, with 10 bases between. The CDR3 here is CASSSRAGNTEVFF. CDR3 DNA, as far as it was read: TGTGCCAGCAGCTCTAGAGCGGGGAACACAGAAGTCTTC. The full variable domain, with the rest looked up from reference TRBV3 and TRBJ1-1, is GPKVLQIPSHQIIDMGQMVTLNCDPVSNHLYFYWYKQILGQQMEFLVNFYNGKVMEKSKLFKDQFSVERPDGSYFTLKIQPTALEDSAVYFCASSSRAGNTEVFFGKGTRLTVV.

To note about this clone: Gene and germline names: mouse. The missing CDR3 end, 1 residue past where the read stops, is filled in from the germline J gene. The chain employs TRBV3 and TRBJ2-2, with unresolved D. The V gene's germline CDR1 is SNHLY and CDR2 FYNGKV (reference sequence). This CDR3 comprises 13 residues. Trimming took off 4 bases at V and 3 bases at J, with 6 bases between the two ends. The CDR3: CASSSGDTGQLYF. The CDR3 DNA, read in part, is TGTGCCAGCAGCTCGGGAGACACCGGGCAGCTCTAC.

As regards this clone: Germline and genes: mouse. The read terminates 1 residue before the CDR3 end, so the remaining end is supplied by the germline J gene. V gene TRBV26 combines with J gene TRBJ2-4; 9 nucleotides agree with TRBD1. Germline lookup yields CDR1 KGHPV and CDR2 FQNQEV (reference sequence). This CDR3 region has 14 residues. V was clipped by 4 bases and J by 6 bases; unmatched bases: 5. CDR3 bases read: TGTGCCAGCAGTCCGGACAGGGGTAGGAACACCTTGTAC. Translating gives CASSPDRGRNTLY. The whole CDR3 protein is CASSPDRGRNTLYF.